Shown below are 14 T cell receptor beta chains from a single sample sequenced in a study of blood T cell repertoires in COVID-19. The table came from immunoSEQ multiplex PCR; TCRdb's copy has only in-frame clones and leaves some out. The sample consists of about 100,000 clones, roughly 90% of them appearing once. The sequencing input was peripheral blood. These receptor sequences come from a man between 60 and 75 years old with acute or convalescent COVID-19.

J is TRBJ2-2 and V is TRBV7-2, with 11 positions matching TRBD2. J was trimmed by 5 bases and V by 2 bases; bases with no gene match: 4. This CDR3 is 16 amino acids long. From germline, CDR1 is SGHTA and CDR2 FQGNSA. CDR3 loop: CASSLNSGRGTGELFF. The CDR3 DNA is TGTGCCAGCAGCTTAAATAGCGGGAGGGGAACCGGGGAGCTGTTTTTT.

V usage is TRBV30 and J usage is TRBJ2-3, with D uncertain. CDR1 is GTSNPN and CDR2 is SVGIG in the germline V gene (reference sequence). The CDR3 runs to 11 residues. V was clipped by 4 bases and J by 2 bases, with 4 bases between them. The CDR3 coding sequence is TGTGCCTGGACTAACACAGATACGCAGTATTTT. Protein: CAWTNTDTQYF.

The V gene is TRBV19, the J gene TRBJ2-3; a possible D gene is TRBD2 (6 bases). This CDR3 has 17 amino acids. With 1 base removed from V and 2 bases from J, the gap between germline ends came to 16 bases. The germline CDR1 and CDR2 sequences are LNHDA and SQIVND (reference sequence). In nucleotides, the CDR3 is TGTGCCAGTAGTATAGTCCGTCAGCGGGCGCACACAGATACGCAGTATTTT. As protein: CASSIVRQRAHTDTQYF.

The chain has TRBV20-1 and TRBJ2-1; 8 bases align to TRBD2. In germline, CDR1 is DFQATT, CDR2 SNEGSKA (reference sequence). V dropped 3 bases and J dropped 7; count of bases not matched to a gene: 8. CDR3 length equals 14 residues. The CDR3 DNA reads TGCAGTGCTAGTGGCGGGAGGAAAGATAATGAGCAGTTCTTC. It translates to CSASGGRKDNEQFF.

This clone was picked up one time. The chain employs TRBV27 and TRBJ1-2; no reliable D call. V dropped 8 bases and J dropped 2 bases, with 12 bases sitting between them. Germline V gene lookup returns CDR1 MNHEY and CDR2 SMNVEV (reference sequence). CDR3 length equals 13 residues. The chain's CDR3 is CASGGYSNYGYTF. Here the CDR3 DNA reads TGTGCCAGCGGAGGGTATTCCAACTATGGCTACACCTTC.

This chain joins TRBV7-2 and TRBJ2-4, with D possibly being TRBD1 (7 bases). Deletions cut 1 base from V and 7 bases from J, with 11 bases between. There are 14 residues in the CDR3. Germline CDR1 and CDR2: SGHTA and FQGNSA. This chain's CDR3 is CASSLGAGGNIQYF. CDR3 sequence (DNA): TGTGCCAGCAGCTTAGGGGCAGGGGGGAACATTCAGTACTTC. The full variable domain, in which reference TRBV7-2 and TRBJ2-4 provide the parts outside the CDR3, is GAGVSQSPSNKVTEKGKDVELRCDPISGHTALYWYRQSLGQGLEFLIYFQGNSAPDKSGLPSDRFSAERTGGSVSTLTIQRTQQEDSAVYLCASSLGAGGNIQYFGAGTRLSVL.

This clone was counted a few times. V is TRBV6-2 or TRBV6-3 and J is TRBJ2-7; 8 bases map to TRBD2. V trimming: 0 bases; J trimming: 0 bases; junction bases outside the gene matches: 13. The V gene's germline CDR1 is MNHEY and CDR2 SVGEGT. The CDR3 has 19 amino acids. In nucleotides, the CDR3 is TGTGCCAGCAGTTACTCGATGTATAGCGGGACCCCCAGCTCCTACGAGCAGTACTTC. Its protein is CASSYSMYSGTPSSYEQYF.

The table lists this clone with a count of one. This chain connects TRBV2 to TRBJ1-1; 7 nucleotides align to TRBD1. Germline V gene lookup returns CDR1 SNHLY and CDR2 FYNNEI. V shed 3 bases, J shed 6 bases, and the junction held 7 bases outside the gene matches. This CDR3 comprises 14 residues. Here the CDR3 reads CASSEDRLRAEAFF. For the CDR3, the DNA is TGTGCCAGCAGTGAGGACAGGTTGAGGGCTGAAGCTTTCTTT.

V usage is TRBV10-3 and J usage is TRBJ2-1, with 12 bases matching TRBD2. Looked up from germline, CDR1 is ENHRY and CDR2 is SYGVKD. V trimming: 6 bases; J trimming: 0 bases; junction bases outside the gene matches: 9. The CDR3 totals 18 residues. The CDR3 DNA is TGTGCCATCAGCGCACCTACTAGCGGGAGGAACTCCTACAATGAGCAGTTCTTC. Translated, it gives CAISAPTSGRNSYNEQFF.

The rearrangement joins TRBV7-2 to TRBJ2-7; the D gene is possibly TRBD1 (5 bases). CDR1 and CDR2 (germline): SGHTA, FQGNSA. V shed 5 bases and J shed 5 bases, with 10 bases lying between them. The CDR3 has 12 residues. This CDR3 reads CASSPTGDEQYF. Written as DNA, the CDR3 is TGTGCCAGCAGCCCAACAGGAGACGAGCAGTACTTC.

Of note for this clone: The germline gene is not matched at one end of the junction; a read error may be the cause. The V call is TRBV7-9, the J call TRBJ2-1; the D gene is possibly TRBD2 (7 bases). The germline V gene encodes CDR1 SEHNR and CDR2 FQNEAQ (reference sequence). The CDR3 has 12 residues. The CDR3 bases are TGTGCCAGCAGCTTGGGCGGGGGCCTCAAGGTCTTC. This encodes CASSLGGGLKVF.

The CDR3 bases are TGTGCCAGCAGCTTACTTTCCTCCGCAGATACGCAGTATTTT. Amino acids: CASSLLSSADTQYF. The rearrangement joins TRBV7-9 to TRBJ2-3; no firm D call. The V gene lost 2 bases and the J gene lost 4 bases, with 10 bases spanning the gap. Germline V CDR1 and CDR2: SEHNR, FQNEAQ (reference sequence). The CDR3 is made up of 14 amino acids.

This chain joins TRBV6-6 and TRBJ2-5; TRBD2 matches 9 bases. The ends lost 2 bases at V and 5 bases at J; junction bases unmatched: 3. The CDR3 extends over 14 amino acids. The germline gives CDR1 MNHNY, CDR2 SVGAGI (reference sequence). The CDR3: CASSYLSGSETQYF. The CDR3 region has the DNA TGTGCCAGCAGTTACCTTAGCGGGAGCGAGACCCAGTACTTC.

This chain joins TRBV7-2 and TRBJ2-4; 11 bases agree with TRBD1. Germline V lookup: CDR1 SGHTA, CDR2 FQGNSA. V trimming: 3 bases; J trimming: 6 bases; junction bases outside the gene matches: 4. The CDR3 extends over 15 amino acids. The DNA for the CDR3 is TGTGCCAGCAGCTTGGACAGGGGGCGAGTAAACATTCAGTACTTC. Translation: CASSLDRGRVNIQYF.